The 3 T cell receptor beta chains below come from one sample, sequenced in a study of T-cell reconstitution after alpha-beta-depleted transplantation in children. Unique molecular identifiers tagged the TCRbeta library. TCRdb reanalysed the PCR reads using MiXCR and keeps one entry per CDR3 protein. Seen here are 150,000 to 250,000 distinct CDR3 sequences, roughly 14% observed once, and the top ten hold under 15%. This specimen was PBMCs from the stem cell graft donor, taken from the stem cell graft. The receptors come from a human donor who donated a stem cell graft to a child with acute lymphoblastic leukemia.

CDR3 residues: CASSFPGNSYEQYF. The DNA for the CDR3 is TGCGCCAGCAGCTTTCCAGGGAACTCCTACGAGCAGTACTTC. The chain links TRBV5-1 to TRBJ2-7; D may be TRBD1 (5 bases). The germline gives CDR1 SGHRS, CDR2 YFSETQ. The CDR3 contains 14 residues. The V end was cut by 2 bases, the J end by 0 bases, with 9 bases between.

Regarding this clonotype: The junction and the germline gene differ at one end; a read error may be behind it. The chain carries TRBV5-1 and TRBJ2-4, with TRBD2 matching over 14 bases. The germline V gene encodes CDR1 SGHRS and CDR2 YFSETQ. There are 19 residues in the CDR3. CDR3 residues: CASSPVPGLAGVRKNSQYF. As DNA, the CDR3 is TGCGCCAGCAGCCCGGTACCGGGACTAGCGGGAGTTCGCAAAAACAGTCAGTACTTC.

At least ten counts were recorded for this clonotype. The rearrangement joins TRBV20-1 to TRBJ1-2; D gene uncertain. V was pared by 3 bases and J by 4 bases, with 12 bases between. CDR1 and CDR2 (germline): DFQATT, SNEGSKA (reference sequence). CDR3 size: 13 residues. This chain's CDR3 is CSARAHPGYGYTF. The CDR3 DNA is TGCAGTGCTAGGGCACATCCAGGCTATGGCTACACCTTC.